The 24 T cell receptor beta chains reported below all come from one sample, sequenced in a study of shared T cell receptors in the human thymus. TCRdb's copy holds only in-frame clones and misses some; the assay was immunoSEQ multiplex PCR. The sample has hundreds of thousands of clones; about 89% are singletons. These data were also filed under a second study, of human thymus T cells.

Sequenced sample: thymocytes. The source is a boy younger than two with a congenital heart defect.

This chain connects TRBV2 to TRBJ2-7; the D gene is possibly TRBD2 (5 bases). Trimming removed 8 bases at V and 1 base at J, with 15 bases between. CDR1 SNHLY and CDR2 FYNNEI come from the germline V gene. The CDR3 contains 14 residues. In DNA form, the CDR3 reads TGTGCCAGCGGTGTGGGAGCGGCGTCCTACGAGCAGTACTTC. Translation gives CASGVGAASYEQYF.

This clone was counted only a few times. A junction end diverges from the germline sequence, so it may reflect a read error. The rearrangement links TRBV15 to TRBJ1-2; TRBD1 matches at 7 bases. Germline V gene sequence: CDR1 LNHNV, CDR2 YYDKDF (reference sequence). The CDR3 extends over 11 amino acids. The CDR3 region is CATSRGQGCTF. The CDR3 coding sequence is TGTGCCACCAGCAGAGGACAGGGCTGCACCTTC.

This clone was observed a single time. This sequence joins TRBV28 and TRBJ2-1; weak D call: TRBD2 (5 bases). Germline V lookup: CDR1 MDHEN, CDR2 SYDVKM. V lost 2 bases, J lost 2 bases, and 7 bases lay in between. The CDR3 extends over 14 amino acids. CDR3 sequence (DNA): TGTGCCAGCAGTTTACCTAGCCCCTACAATGAGCAGTTCTTC. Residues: CASSLPSPYNEQFF.

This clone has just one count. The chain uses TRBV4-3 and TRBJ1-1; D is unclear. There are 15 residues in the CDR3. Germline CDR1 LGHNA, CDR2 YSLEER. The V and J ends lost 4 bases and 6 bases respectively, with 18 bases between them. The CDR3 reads CASSPLNVPGAEAFF. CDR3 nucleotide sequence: TGCGCCAGCAGCCCACTAAACGTTCCGGGTGCTGAAGCTTTCTTT.

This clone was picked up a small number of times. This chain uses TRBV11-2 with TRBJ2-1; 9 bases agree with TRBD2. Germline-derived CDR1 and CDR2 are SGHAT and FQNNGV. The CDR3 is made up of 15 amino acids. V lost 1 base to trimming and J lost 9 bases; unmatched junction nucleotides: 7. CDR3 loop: CASSLGIAGESEQFF. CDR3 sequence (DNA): TGTGCCAGCAGCTTAGGTATAGCGGGAGAGAGTGAGCAGTTCTTC. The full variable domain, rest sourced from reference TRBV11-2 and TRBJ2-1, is EAGVAQSPRYKIIEKRQSVAFWCNPISGHATLYWYQQILGQGPKLLIQFQNNGVVDDSQLPKDRFSAERLKGVDSTLKIQPAKLEDSAVYLCASSLGIAGESEQFFGPGTRLTVL.

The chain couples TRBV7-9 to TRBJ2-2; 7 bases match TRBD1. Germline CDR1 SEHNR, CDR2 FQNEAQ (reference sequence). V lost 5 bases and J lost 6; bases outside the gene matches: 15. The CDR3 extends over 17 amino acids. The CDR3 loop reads CASSPEAPTTGAGELFF. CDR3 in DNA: TGTGCCAGCAGCCCAGAGGCGCCCACAACAGGGGCCGGGGAGCTGTTTTTT.

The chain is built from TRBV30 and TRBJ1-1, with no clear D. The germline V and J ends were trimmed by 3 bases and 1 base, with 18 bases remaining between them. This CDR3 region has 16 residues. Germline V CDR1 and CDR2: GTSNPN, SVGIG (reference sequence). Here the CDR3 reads CAWRARLGPGNTEAFF. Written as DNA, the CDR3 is TGTGCCTGGAGGGCCCGTTTGGGTCCGGGGAACACTGAAGCTTTCTTT.

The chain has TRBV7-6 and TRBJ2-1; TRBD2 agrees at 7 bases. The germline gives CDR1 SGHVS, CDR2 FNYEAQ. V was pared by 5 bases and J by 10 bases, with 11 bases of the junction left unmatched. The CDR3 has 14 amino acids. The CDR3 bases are TGTGCCAGCAGCCAGACTAGCCAGGGAGGCGAGCAGTTCTTC. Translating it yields CASSQTSQGGEQFF. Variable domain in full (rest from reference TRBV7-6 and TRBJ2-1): GAGVSQSPRYKVTKRGQDVALRCDPISGHVSLYWYRQALGQGPEFLTYFNYEAQQDKSGLPNDRFSAERPEGSISTLTIQRTEQRDSAMYRCASSQTSQGGEQFFGPGTRLTVL.

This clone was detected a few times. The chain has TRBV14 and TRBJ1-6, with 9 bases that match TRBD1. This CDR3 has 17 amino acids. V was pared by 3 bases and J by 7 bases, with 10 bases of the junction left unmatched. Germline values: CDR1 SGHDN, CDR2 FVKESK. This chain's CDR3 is CASSHTQGASWNSPLHF. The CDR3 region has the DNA TGTGCCAGCAGCCACACACAGGGGGCCTCATGGAATTCACCCCTCCACTTT.

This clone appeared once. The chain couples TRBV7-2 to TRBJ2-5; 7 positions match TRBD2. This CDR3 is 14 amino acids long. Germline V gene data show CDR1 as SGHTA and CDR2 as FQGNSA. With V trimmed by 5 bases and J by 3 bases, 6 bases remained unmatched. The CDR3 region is CASSPLGREETQYF. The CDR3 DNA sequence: TGTGCCAGCAGCCCTCTGGGGAGGGAAGAGACCCAGTACTTC. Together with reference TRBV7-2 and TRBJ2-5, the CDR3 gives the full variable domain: GAGVSQSPSNKVTEKGKDVELRCDPISGHTALYWYRQSLGQGLEFLIYFQGNSAPDKSGLPSDRFSAERTGGSVSTLTIQRTQQEDSAVYLCASSPLGREETQYFGPGTRLLVL.

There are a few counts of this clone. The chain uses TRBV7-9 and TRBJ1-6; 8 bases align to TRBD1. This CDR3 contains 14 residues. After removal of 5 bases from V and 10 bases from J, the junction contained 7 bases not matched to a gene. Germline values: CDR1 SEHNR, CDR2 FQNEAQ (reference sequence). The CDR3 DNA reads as TGTGCCAGCAGCCCTACAGGGGGAATCTCACCCCTCCACTTT. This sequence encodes CASSPTGGISPLHF.

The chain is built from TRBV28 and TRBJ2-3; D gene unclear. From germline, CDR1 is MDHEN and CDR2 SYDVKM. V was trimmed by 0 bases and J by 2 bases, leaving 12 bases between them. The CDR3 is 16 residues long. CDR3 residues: CASSLCVGRNTDTQYF. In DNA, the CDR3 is TGTGCCAGCAGTTTATGCGTCGGCAGGAACACAGATACGCAGTATTTT. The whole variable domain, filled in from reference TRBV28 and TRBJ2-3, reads DVKVTQSSRYLVKRTGEKVFLECVQDMDHENMFWYRQDPGLGLRLIYFSYDVKMKEKGDIPEGYSVSREKKERFSLILESASTNQTSMYLCASSLCVGRNTDTQYFGPGTRLTVL.

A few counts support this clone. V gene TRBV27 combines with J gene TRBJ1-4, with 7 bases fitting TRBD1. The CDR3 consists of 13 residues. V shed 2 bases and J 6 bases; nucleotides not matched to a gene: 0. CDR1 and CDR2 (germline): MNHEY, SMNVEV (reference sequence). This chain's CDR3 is CASSLGQDEKLFF. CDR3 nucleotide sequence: TGTGCCAGCAGTTTAGGACAGGATGAAAAACTGTTTTTT.

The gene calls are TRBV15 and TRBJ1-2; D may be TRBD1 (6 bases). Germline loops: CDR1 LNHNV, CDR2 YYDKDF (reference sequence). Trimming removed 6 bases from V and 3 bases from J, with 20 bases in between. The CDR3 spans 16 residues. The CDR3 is CATRPLSGRGDYGYTF. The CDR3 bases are TGTGCCACCAGGCCTCTGTCTGGCAGGGGCGACTATGGCTACACCTTC.

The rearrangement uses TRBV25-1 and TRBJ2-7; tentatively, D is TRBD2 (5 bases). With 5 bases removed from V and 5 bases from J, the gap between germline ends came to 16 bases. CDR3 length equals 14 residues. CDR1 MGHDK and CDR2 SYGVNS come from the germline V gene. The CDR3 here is CASSSPRGSDEQYF. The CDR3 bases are TGTGCCAGCAGTTCCCCCAGAGGGAGCGACGAGCAGTACTTC.

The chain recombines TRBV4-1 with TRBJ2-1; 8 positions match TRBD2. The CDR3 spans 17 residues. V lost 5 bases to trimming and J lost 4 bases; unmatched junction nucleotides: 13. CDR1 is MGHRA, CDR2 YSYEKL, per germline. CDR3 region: CASSKNEKRESYNEQFF. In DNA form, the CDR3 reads TGCGCCAGCAGCAAAAACGAGAAGCGGGAGTCTTACAATGAGCAGTTCTTC.

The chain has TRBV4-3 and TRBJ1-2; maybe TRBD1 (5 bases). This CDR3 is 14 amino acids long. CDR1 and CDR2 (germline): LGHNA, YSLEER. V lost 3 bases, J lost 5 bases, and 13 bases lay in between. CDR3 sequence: CASSHLGEEYGYTF. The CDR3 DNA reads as TGCGCCAGCAGCCATTTAGGGGAGGAGTATGGCTACACCTTC.

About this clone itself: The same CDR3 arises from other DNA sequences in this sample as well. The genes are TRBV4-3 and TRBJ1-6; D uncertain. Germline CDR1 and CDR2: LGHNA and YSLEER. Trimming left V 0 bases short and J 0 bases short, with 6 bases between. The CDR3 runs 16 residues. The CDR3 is CASSQDQDSYNSPLHF. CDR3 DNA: TGCGCCAGCAGCCAAGACCAGGACTCCTATAATTCACCCCTCCACTTT.

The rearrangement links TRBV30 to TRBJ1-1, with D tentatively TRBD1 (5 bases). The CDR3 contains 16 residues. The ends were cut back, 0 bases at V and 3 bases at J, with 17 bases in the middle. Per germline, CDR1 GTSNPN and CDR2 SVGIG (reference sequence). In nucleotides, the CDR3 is TGTGCCTGGAGTGTACTCCGGACACGACGGGACACTGAAGCTTTCTTT. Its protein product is CAWSVLRTRRDTEAFF. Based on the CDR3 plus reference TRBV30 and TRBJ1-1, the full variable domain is SQTIHQWPATLVQPVGSPLSLECTVEGTSNPNLYWYRQAAGRGLQLLFYSVGIGQISSEVPQNLSASRPQDRQFILSSKKLLLSDSGFYLCAWSVLRTRRDTEAFFGQGTRLTVV.

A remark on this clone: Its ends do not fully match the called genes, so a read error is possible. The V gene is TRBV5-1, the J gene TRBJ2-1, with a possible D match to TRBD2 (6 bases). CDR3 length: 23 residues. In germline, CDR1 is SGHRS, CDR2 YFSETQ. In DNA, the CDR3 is TGCGCCAGCAGTTTGGACCTGAGATTGAATACTTCGATCGGGAGAAGCTCCTACAATGAGCAGTTCTTC. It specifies CASSLDLRLNTSIGRSSYNEQFF.

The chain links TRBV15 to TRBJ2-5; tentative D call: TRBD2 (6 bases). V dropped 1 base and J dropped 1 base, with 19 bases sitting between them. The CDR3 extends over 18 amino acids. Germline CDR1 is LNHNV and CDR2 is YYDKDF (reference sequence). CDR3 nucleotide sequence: TGTGCCACCAGCAGAGTTTTGGTACGGCGGGGTACCCAAGAGACCCAGTACTTC. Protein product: CATSRVLVRRGTQETQYF.

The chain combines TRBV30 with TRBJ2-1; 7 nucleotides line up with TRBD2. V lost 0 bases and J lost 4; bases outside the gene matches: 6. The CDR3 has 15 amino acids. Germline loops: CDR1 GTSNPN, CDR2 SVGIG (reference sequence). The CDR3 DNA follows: TGTGCCTGGAGTGTACTGGCGGGACTATACAATGAGCAGTTCTTC. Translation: CAWSVLAGLYNEQFF.

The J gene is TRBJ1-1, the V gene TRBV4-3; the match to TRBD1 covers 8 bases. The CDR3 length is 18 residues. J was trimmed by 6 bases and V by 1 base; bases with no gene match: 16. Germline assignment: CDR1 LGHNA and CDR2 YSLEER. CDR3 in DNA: TGCGCCAGCAGCCAAGCGTTCACTGACAGGGGAGGAATTGCTGAAGCTTTCTTT. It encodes CASSQAFTDRGGIAEAFF.

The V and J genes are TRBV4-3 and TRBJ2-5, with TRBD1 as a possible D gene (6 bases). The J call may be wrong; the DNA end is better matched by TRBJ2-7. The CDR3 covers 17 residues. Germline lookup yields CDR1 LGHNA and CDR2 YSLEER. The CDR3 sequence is CASSQESAGAELGEQYF. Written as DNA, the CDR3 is TGCGCCAGCAGCCAAGAATCAGCAGGGGCGGAGTTGGGCGAGCAGTACTTC.